This TCR beta chain was recorded in a study of T cell repertoires in cytomegalovirus infection. This CDR3 has 15 amino acids. Germline loops: CDR1 PRHDT, CDR2 FYEKMQ (reference sequence). The ends lost 4 bases at V and 7 bases at J; junction bases unmatched: 9. To note about this clonotype: As yet, its antigen is unknown.

Each CDR3 protein gets one entry after TCRdb re-called the reads with MiXCR. Counted here are 100,000 to 150,000 distinct CDR3 sequences, 25% to 35% occurring once; the ten biggest clones make up about 53%. The sample was CD8+ T cells from cultured PBMCs, taken from culture after CMV antigen stimulation. The TCR sequence derives from a human donor in good health (CMV status not recorded). Some clones in this sample may be carry-over from other donors' samples. This chain uses TRBV13 with TRBJ2-2, with TRBD1 identical over 7 bases. DNA of the CDR3: TGTGCCAGCAGCTCCACAGGGGTCGACGGCGGGGAGCTGTTTTTT. Its translation is CASSSTGVDGGELFF.